The T cell receptor beta chain under discussion was sequenced for a study of neurological immune-mediated disorders. The team produced cDNA through 5'RACE using 10-nucleotide random UMIs. A single record per CDR3 protein comes from TCRdb applying MiXCR to the 5' RACE reads. This table holds roughly 38,000 distinct CDR3 sequences, around 10% found once. Study-wide results and caveats: The level of TCR clonal expansion was highest in patients with HTLV-1-associated myelopathy and lowest in multiple sclerosis, where it fell below the level seen in healthy controls. The study found no CDR3 amino acid sequences shared by expanded clones across subjects, suggesting private repertoires in all groups.

V dropped 8 bases and J dropped 3 bases, with 17 bases sitting between them. The CDR3 contains 15 residues. From germline, CDR1 is MDHEN and CDR2 SYDVKM. This clonotype was seen ten or more times. Antigen specificity is unknown. Time point given: technical triplicate 1. The study built unsorted libraries from 2 million PBMCs kept at -80 C. The rearrangement uses TRBV28 and TRBJ1-5, with D possibly matching TRBD1 (5 bases). The clonotype comes from a man aged 55-75 years with HTLV-1-associated myelopathy (HAM/TSP). Sequences were obtained from PBMCs. CDR3 amino acids: CASVEGRADNQPQHF. DNA of the CDR3: TGTGCCAGCGTGGAGGGCAGGGCGGACAATCAGCCCCAGCATTTT.